The text below deals with one TCR beta chain. Participants' own reports of clinical history determined their cohort assignment. This sample was taken from a study of blood T cell repertoires in COVID-19. Here immunoSEQ multiplex PCR was the method, and the copy in TCRdb shows in-frame clones only, minus some. Here the sample spans over 110,000 clones, roughly 84% being singletons. The CDR3 contains 12 residues. Trimming left V 5 bases short and J 7 bases short, with 11 bases between. Per the germline V gene, CDR1 is LNHDA and CDR2 is SQIVND (reference sequence). The clonotype originates from a man in his fifties in a cohort exposed to, infected with or recovered from COVID-19 (not recorded which). This chain uses TRBV19 with TRBJ1-2; no clear D gene. The source material was PBMCs or T cells enriched from blood (not recorded which). Written as DNA, the CDR3 is TGTGCCAGTAGTCAAGCCGCTGGTGGCTACACCTTC. The encoded protein is CASSQAAGGYTF.